The T cell receptor (beta chain) under discussion was sequenced for a study of glioma-infiltrating T cells after dendritic cell vaccination. V was clipped by 11 bases and J by 7 bases, with 33 bases between them. This CDR3 region has 19 residues. Looked up from germline, CDR1 is LNHDA and CDR2 is SQIVND (reference sequence). Here immunoSEQ multiplex PCR was the method, and the copy in TCRdb shows in-frame clones only, minus some. The repertoire includes roughly 100,000 clones, over 80% of them detected once, and under 7% sits in the top ten. This sample's time point: after dendritic cell vaccination, including at tumor progression/relapse.

The V call is TRBV19, the J call TRBJ1-6, with D possibly being TRBD1 (5 bases). This TCR derives from a human donor with glioblastoma. The source material was blood, sampled after dendritic cell vaccination. The CDR3 sequence is CASWASSGGRGVSNSPLHF. DNA of the CDR3: TGTGCCTCATGGGCCAGTAGCGGCGGGCGGGGCGTCTCAAATTCACCCCTCCACTTT.